This TCR beta chain was sequenced during a study of T cell changes during pregnancy in multiple sclerosis. In germline, CDR1 is SGHAT, CDR2 FQNNGV. The CDR3 has 15 residues. V lost 3 bases, J lost 7 bases, and 15 bases lay in between. The table came from immunoSEQ multiplex PCR; TCRdb's copy has only in-frame clones and leaves some out. The table shows about 16,000 clones, with 95% to 96% occurring only once. This sequence originates from a female donor with multiple sclerosis, enrolled in a pregnancy study. Material: peripheral blood, obtained in the third trimester of pregnancy. The chain employs TRBV11-2 and TRBJ2-2, with D perhaps TRBD2 (6 bases). CDR3: CASSFWAGSIGELFF. Here the CDR3 DNA reads TGTGCCAGCAGCTTCTGGGCGGGGAGCATCGGGGAGCTGTTTTTT.